The subject of this entry is one T cell receptor beta chain. Its antigen remains unidentified. The CDR3 runs to 14 residues. The V gene's germline CDR1 is LGHNA and CDR2 YSLEER. Trimming took 4 bases from V and 8 from J; bases not matched to a gene: 8. The study ran its PCR with 60 Vbeta and 13 Jbeta primers. TCRdb's table, derived via immunoSEQ multiplex PCR, lists solely in-frame clones and lacks some. Altogether under 150,000 clones are present, about 76% being singletons, with the ten largest covering around 3.1%. This record comes from a study of cytomegalovirus exposure and HLA in healthy donors. Study-wide findings and caveats: Later analysis showed most CMV-associated TCR beta chains appearing HLA-restricted.

The V and J genes are TRBV4-3 and TRBJ2-3, with 8 bases lining up with TRBD1. This sequence was found in a female donor in good health and CMV-seronegative. The sequenced sample was PBMCs. Written as DNA, the CDR3 is TGCGCCAGCAGCCTCGGACAGGGTGTACGTACGCAGTATTTT. Translation: CASSLGQGVRTQYF.